These 15 T cell receptor beta chains originate from one sample sequenced in a study of blood T cell repertoires in COVID-19. Profiled with immunoSEQ multiplex PCR; TCRdb holds only in-frame clones, not every one. The sample carries 350,000 to 400,000 clones, roughly nine tenths recorded once. The specimen was PBMCs or T cells enriched from blood (not recorded which). The receptors were sampled from a woman aged 40 to 49 who had been exposed to COVID-19.

The rearrangement links TRBV11-2 to TRBJ2-7; 9 nucleotides agree with TRBD1. The CDR3 is 15 amino acids. Germline V CDR1 and CDR2: SGHAT, FQNNGV. The junction had 4 bases not matched to a gene; V was cut back by 1 base and J by 3 bases. CDR3 DNA: TGTGCCAGCAGCTTAGGGACAGGGGAAGGCTACGAGCAGTACTTC. Translating gives CASSLGTGEGYEQYF.

The chain employs TRBV7-9 and TRBJ1-5, with D hard to call. The CDR3 length is 15 residues. Germline V gene lookup returns CDR1 SEHNR and CDR2 FQNEAQ (reference sequence). The germline V and J ends were trimmed by 7 bases and 1 base, with 14 bases remaining between them. CDR3 protein: CASITPGRSNQPQHF. DNA for the CDR3: TGTGCCAGCATCACGCCGGGGAGAAGCAATCAGCCCCAGCATTTT. Filled out from reference TRBV7-9 and TRBJ1-5, the complete variable domain reads DTGVSQNPRHKITKRGQNVTFRCDPISEHNRLYWYRQTLGQGPEFLTYFQNEAQLEKSRLLSDRFSAERPKGSFSTLEIQRTEQGDSAMYLCASITPGRSNQPQHFGDGTRLSIL.

The rearrangement links TRBV3-1 (or the pseudogene TRBV3-2) to TRBJ1-5, with D maybe TRBD1 (6 bases). In germline, CDR1 is LGHDT, CDR2 YNNKEL (reference sequence). The V gene lost 3 bases and the J gene lost 7 bases, with 16 bases spanning the gap. The CDR3 covers 15 residues. CDR3 region: CASSQRGGLGQPQHF. In nucleotides, the CDR3 is TGTGCCAGCAGCCAGAGGGGGGGCCTGGGGCAGCCCCAGCATTTT.

The chain is built from TRBV5-1 and TRBJ2-1, with 8 bases fitting TRBD2. J gave up 8 bases and V 3 bases, and 13 bases lay outside the gene matches. The CDR3 runs 16 residues. Per germline, CDR1 SGHRS and CDR2 YFSETQ. The CDR3 DNA reads TGCGCCAGCAGCTCTCACTTAGAAGGCGGGAGGTATGAGCAGTTCTTC. Encoded protein: CASSSHLEGGRYEQFF.

This clone has more than one count but fewer than ten. This sequence joins TRBV6-5 and TRBJ1-5; D remains ambiguous. V lost 3 bases and J 6 bases, leaving 12 bases between the germline ends. This CDR3 is 14 amino acids long. The V gene's germline CDR1 is MNHEY and CDR2 SVGAGI. This CDR3 reads CASSYRTATQPQHF. CDR3 in DNA: TGTGCCAGCAGTTATCGTACAGCTACTCAGCCCCAGCATTTT.

The chain links TRBV28 to TRBJ1-1, with 8 nucleotides matching TRBD1. CDR1 is MDHEN, CDR2 SYDVKM, per germline. The CDR3 spans 17 residues. V was pared by 3 bases and J by 2 bases, with 11 bases of the junction left unmatched. As DNA, the CDR3 is TGTGCCAGCAGTTTCTCGGGCAGGGGGCAAATTAACACTGAAGCTTTCTTT. Its translation is CASSFSGRGQINTEAFF.

This rearrangement joins TRBV4-1 to TRBJ2-1, with D perhaps TRBD1 (6 bases). The CDR3 has 13 residues. The V gene lost 1 base and the J gene lost 6 bases, with 7 bases spanning the gap. Germline V gene sequence: CDR1 MGHRA, CDR2 YSYEKL. The CDR3 DNA is TGCGCCAGCAGCCAAGTGACAGGCAATGAGCAGTTCTTC. This gives the protein CASSQVTGNEQFF.

The CDR3 region has the DNA TGTGCCAGCAGCTTAGGGACAGGGGCTTCACCCCTCCACTTT. Translation gives CASSLGTGASPLHF. The gene calls are TRBV7-2 and TRBJ1-6, with 9 bases matching TRBD1. The CDR3 is 14 residues long. CDR1 and CDR2 (germline): SGHTA, FQGNSA. After removal of 1 base from V and 9 bases from J, the junction contained 1 base not matched to a gene.

This clone was picked up one time. This chain uses TRBV18 with TRBJ1-5; D may be TRBD1 (5 bases). CDR1 is KGHSH and CDR2 is LQKENI in the germline V gene. The CDR3 extends over 14 amino acids. Trimming removed 4 bases from V and 6 bases from J, with 13 bases in between. CDR3 DNA: TGTGCCAGCTCACGTCAGGGATTAAGTCAGCCCCAGCATTTT. The encoded protein is CASSRQGLSQPQHF.

This CDR3 reads CASSDRQGSGELFF. The CDR3 DNA reads as TGTGCCAGCAGTGACCGACAGGGATCAGGGGAGCTGTTTTTT. This chain uses TRBV2 with TRBJ2-2, with 7 positions matching TRBD1. The CDR3 has 14 residues. Germline V lookup: CDR1 SNHLY, CDR2 FYNNEI. Trimming removed 3 bases from V and 8 bases from J; junction bases left unmatched: 6.

In regard to this clone: Other DNA sequences within the sample encode an identical CDR3. V and J are TRBV30 and TRBJ1-5, with D unclear. Germline assignment: CDR1 GTSNPN and CDR2 SVGIG (reference sequence). The CDR3 runs 13 residues. Trimming removed 0 bases at V and 5 bases at J, with 8 bases between. This CDR3 is CAWSVSRDQPQHF. The CDR3 region has the DNA TGTGCCTGGAGTGTATCCCGAGATCAGCCCCAGCATTTT.

The rearrangement uses TRBV21-1 and TRBJ2-1; the D call in the table, TRBD1, was not verified against the DNA. TRBV21-1 is marked as a pseudogene. The CDR3 has 17 amino acids. DNA for the CDR3: TGTGCCAGCAGCAAAGAGGGACAGGCTAGCTCCTACAATGAGCAGTTCTTC. This sequence encodes CASSKEGQASSYNEQFF.

The chain recombines TRBV4-1 with TRBJ1-2; the D gene is possibly TRBD1 (5 bases). The CDR3 contains 13 residues. Germline lookup yields CDR1 MGHRA and CDR2 YSYEKL. Between the trimmed V and J ends, which lost 4 bases and 5 bases, there was a span of 11 bases. The CDR3 nucleotides read TGCGCCAGCAGCCGGGGGACTGATTATGGCTACACCTTC. This encodes CASSRGTDYGYTF.

The V gene is TRBV11-1, the J gene TRBJ2-7, with TRBD1 identical over 7 bases. Germline V lookup: CDR1 SGHAT, CDR2 FQDESV (reference sequence). This CDR3 has 15 residues. V dropped 1 base and J dropped 0; count of bases not matched to a gene: 3. The CDR3 bases are TGTGCCAGCAGCTTAGAGGGGGCTGTCTCCTACGAGCAGTACTTC. It is translated as CASSLEGAVSYEQYF. Supplemented by reference TRBV11-1 and TRBJ2-7, the full variable domain reads EAEVAQSPRYKITEKSQAVAFWCDPISGHATLYWYRQILGQGPELLVQFQDESVVDDSQLPKDRFSAERLKGVDSTLKIQPAELGDSAMYLCASSLEGAVSYEQYFGPGTRLTVT.

The gene calls are TRBV2 and TRBJ2-5; the match to TRBD1 covers 7 bases. J lost 3 bases, V lost 3 bases, and 10 bases had no gene match. The germline V gene has CDR1 SNHLY and CDR2 FYNNEI. The CDR3 totals 16 residues. The CDR3 reads CASSDPTGYTKETQYF. CDR3 DNA: TGTGCCAGCAGTGATCCGACAGGGTACACTAAAGAGACCCAGTACTTC. Full variable domain (missing parts from reference TRBV2 and TRBJ2-5): EPEVTQTPSHQVTQMGQEVILRCVPISNHLYFYWYRQILGQKVEFLVSFYNNEISEKSEIFDDQFSVERPDGSNFTLKIRSTKLEDSAMYFCASSDPTGYTKETQYFGPGTRLLVL.